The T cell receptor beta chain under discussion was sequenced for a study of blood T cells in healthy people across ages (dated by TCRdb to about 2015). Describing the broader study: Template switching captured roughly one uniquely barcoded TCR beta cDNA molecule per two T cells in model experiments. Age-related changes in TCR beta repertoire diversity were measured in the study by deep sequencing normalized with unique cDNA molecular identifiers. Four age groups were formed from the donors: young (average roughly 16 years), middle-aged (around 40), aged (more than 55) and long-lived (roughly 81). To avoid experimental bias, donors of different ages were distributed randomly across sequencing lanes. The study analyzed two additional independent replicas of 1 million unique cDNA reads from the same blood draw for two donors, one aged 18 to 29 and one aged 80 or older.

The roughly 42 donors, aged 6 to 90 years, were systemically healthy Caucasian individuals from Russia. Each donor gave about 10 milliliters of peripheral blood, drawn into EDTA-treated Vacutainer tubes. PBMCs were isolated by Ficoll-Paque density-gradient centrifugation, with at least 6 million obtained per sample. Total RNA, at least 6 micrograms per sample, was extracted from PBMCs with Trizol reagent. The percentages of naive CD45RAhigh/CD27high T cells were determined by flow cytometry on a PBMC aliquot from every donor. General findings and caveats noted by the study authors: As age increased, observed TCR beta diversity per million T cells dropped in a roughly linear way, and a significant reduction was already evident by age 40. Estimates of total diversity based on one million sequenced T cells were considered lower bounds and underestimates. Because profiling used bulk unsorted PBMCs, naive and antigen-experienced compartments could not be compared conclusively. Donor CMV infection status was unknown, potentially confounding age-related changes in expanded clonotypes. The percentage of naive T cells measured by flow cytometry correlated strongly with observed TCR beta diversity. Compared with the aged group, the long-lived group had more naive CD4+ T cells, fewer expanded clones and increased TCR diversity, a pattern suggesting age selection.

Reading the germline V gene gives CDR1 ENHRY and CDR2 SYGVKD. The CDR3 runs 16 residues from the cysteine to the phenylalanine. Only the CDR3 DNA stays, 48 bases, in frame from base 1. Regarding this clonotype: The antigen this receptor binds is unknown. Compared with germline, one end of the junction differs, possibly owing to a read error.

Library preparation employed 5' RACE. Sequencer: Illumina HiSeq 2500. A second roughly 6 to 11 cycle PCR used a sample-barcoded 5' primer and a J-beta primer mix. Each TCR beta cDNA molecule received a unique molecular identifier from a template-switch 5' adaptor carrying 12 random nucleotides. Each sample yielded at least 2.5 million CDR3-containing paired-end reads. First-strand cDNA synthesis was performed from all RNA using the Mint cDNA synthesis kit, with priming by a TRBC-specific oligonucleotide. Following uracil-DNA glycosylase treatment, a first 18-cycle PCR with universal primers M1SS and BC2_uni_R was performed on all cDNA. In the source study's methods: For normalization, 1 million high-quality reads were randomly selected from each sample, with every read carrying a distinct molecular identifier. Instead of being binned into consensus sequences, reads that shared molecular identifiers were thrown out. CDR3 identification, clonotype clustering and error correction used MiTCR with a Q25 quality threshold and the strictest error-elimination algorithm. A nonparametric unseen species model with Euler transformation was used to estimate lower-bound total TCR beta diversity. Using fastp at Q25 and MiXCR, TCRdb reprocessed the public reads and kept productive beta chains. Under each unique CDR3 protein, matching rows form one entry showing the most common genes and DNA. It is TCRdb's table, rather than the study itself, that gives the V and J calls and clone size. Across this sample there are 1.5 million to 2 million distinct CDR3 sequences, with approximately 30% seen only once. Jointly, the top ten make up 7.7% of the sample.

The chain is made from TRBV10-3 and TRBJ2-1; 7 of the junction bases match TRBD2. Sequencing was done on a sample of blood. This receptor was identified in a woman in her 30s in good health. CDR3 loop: CAISELASSSCNEQFF. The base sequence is TGTGCCATCAGTGAACTAGCGTCGAGCTCCTGCAATGAGCAGTTCTTC.